This TCR beta chain was captured in a study of T cell repertoires in cytomegalovirus infection. Remarks on this clonotype: Antigen unknown.

Each CDR3 protein gets one entry after TCRdb re-called the reads with MiXCR. The data show 900,000 to 950,000 distinct CDR3 sequences, 30% to 40% seen once. CDR3 size: 17 residues. Trimming at V came to 5 bases and at J to 0 bases, leaving 8 bases not matched to a gene. Germline V lookup: CDR1 SGHVS, CDR2 FNYEAQ. Sequences were derived from cultured CD8+ T cells from PBMCs, sampled from culture after CMV antigen stimulation. The source is a human donor in good health (CMV status not recorded). Some clones in this sample may be carry-over from other donors' samples. The genes are TRBV7-6 and TRBJ2-1; 9 nucleotides align to TRBD2. CDR3 bases: TGTGCCAGCAGCCTGACTAGCGGTCCCAGCTCCTACAATGAGCAGTTCTTC. Translated: CASSLTSGPSSYNEQFF.